This entry concerns a single T cell receptor (beta chain). Its recognized antigen is unknown. Base qualities are not at hand, and no much larger clone is one base apart. V was cut back by 10 bases and J by 6 bases, leaving a gap of 19 bases between them. Looking up the germline V gene yields CDR1 SGHTA and CDR2 FQGTGA. The CDR3 has 13 amino acids, counting the end cysteine and phenylalanine. Only CDR3 DNA is held: 39 bases, read in frame from base 1. The data were obtained in a study of memory CD4+ T cells and cytomegalovirus serostatus (dated by TCRdb to about 2019). About the investigation overall: The cohort comprised roughly 35 healthy Belgian adults, 9 CMV seropositive and some 24 CMV seronegative. To replicate a published TCR-based CMV serostatus classifier, the study sequenced CD4+ memory TCRbeta repertoires from a Belgian cohort whose cytomegalovirus serostatus was known.

A FACSAria II was used to sort memory CD4+ T cells, defined as single viable CD3+CD4+CD8-CD45RO+ cells. CMV serostatus was assessed using a Roche Elecsys assay, by which serum IgG against CMV pp150, pp28, p38 and p52 was detected. Once the samples were thawed, total CD4+ T cells were enriched through positive selection using CD4 magnetic microbeads. The samples came from a separate study whose specific focus was interrogating the CD4+ T cell memory repertoire. Peripheral blood mononuclear cells were isolated and cryopreserved according to standard operating procedures, and serum was kept at -80 degrees C. Staining used CD3-PerCP (BW264/56), CD4-APC (RPA-T4), CD45RO-PE (UCHT1) and CD8-Pacific Orange (3B5) antibodies, with Sytox blue excluding non-viable cells. The Quick-DNA Microprep Kit was used to extract genomic DNA from the sorted cells. TCRbeta DNA was amplified with the immunoSEQ hsTCRbeta kit following the manufacturer's protocol. TCRbeta libraries were sequenced on an Illumina MiSeq instrument. The original methods were these. After out-of-frame sequences were removed, 2,204,828 distinct TCRbeta sequences remained, averaging about 66,813 per individual. Two values were used to score each individual: the count of around 150 previously reported CMV-associated TCRbeta sequences and the total count of productive distinct TCRbeta sequences. A beta-binomial model was reimplemented in Python, and scikit-learn random forests with default parameters were trained on data from the US cohort. On the Belgian cohort, classifier performance was reported as the median AUC, along with percentile confidence intervals, across 10,000 bootstrap iterations. The table was pulled from immuneACCESS by TCRdb, which kept in-frame rearrangements only. Such tables lose some clones; where checked, under half of the loss comes from unresolved V genes, and the rest has no known cause. V and J calls and clone size are those listed in that table; D and trimming were worked out from the DNA. Present in this sample are over 60,000 clones, 82% of which were seen just once. Clones ranked in the top ten supply about 0.8% of the sample.

What the work shows at the level of the full study, not this receptor alone: Among the 150 to 200 previously reported CMV-associated TCRbeta sequences, 60 to 70 showed up in the CD4+ memory repertoires, with each one found in between one and five individuals. CMV serostatus prediction reached a median bootstrapped AUC of 0.95 with the original framework and over 0.8 with a US-trained random forest. The results were interpreted as suggesting that the CMV-associated TCR signature is mostly present in the CD4+ memory repertoire. A median bootstrapped AUC of about 0.95 with a 95% CI of 0.76-1.00 was achieved on the Belgian cohort by the original-framework classifier. Unlike the original study, which covered naive and memory CD4+ and CD8+ populations, the Belgian study sequenced only CD4+CD45RO+ memory cells.

Source material: memory CD4+ T cells from blood. The rearrangement combines TRBV7-3 with TRBJ2-7; the D gene could be either TRBD1 or TRBD2, each agreeing at 5 bases. This TCR derives from an adult in good health and CMV-seronegative. The CDR3 is CATGSGASLEQYF. In nucleotide form, the sequence is TGTGCCACCGGGTCCGGGGCTTCACTCGAGCAGTACTTC.